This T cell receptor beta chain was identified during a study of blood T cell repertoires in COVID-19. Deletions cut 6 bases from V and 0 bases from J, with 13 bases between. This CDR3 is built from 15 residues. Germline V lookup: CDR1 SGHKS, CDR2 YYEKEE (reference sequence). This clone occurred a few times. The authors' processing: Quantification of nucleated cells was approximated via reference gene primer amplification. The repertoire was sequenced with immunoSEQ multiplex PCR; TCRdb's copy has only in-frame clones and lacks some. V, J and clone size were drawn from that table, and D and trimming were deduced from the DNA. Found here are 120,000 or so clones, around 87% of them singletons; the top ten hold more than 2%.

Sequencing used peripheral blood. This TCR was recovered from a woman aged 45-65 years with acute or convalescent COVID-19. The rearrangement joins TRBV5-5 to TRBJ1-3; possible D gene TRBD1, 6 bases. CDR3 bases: TGTGCCAGCACCCGCGAGACAGGCTCTGGAAACACCATATATTTT. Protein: CASTRETGSGNTIYF.